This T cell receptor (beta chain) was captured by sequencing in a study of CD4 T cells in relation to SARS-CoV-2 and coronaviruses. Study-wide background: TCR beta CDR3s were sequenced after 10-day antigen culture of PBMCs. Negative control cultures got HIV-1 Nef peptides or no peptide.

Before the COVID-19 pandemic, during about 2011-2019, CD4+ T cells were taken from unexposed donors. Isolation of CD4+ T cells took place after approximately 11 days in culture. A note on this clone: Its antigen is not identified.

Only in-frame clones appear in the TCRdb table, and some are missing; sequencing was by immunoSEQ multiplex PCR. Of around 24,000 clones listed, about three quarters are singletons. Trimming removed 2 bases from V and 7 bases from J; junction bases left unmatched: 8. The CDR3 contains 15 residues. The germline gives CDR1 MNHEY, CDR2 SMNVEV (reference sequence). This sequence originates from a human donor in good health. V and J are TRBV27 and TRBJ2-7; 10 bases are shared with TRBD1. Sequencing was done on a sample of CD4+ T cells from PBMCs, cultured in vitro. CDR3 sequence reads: CASSLRADRGLEQYF. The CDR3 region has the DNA TGTGCCAGCAGTTTAAGGGCTGACAGGGGGCTTGAGCAGTACTTC.